These 16 T cell receptor beta chains originate from one sample sequenced in a study of T cell responses to AZD1222 COVID-19 vaccine. Repertoires were generated with immunoSEQ multiplex PCR, while TCRdb's copy carries only in-frame clones and drops some. The sample yields 95,000 to 110,000 clones, 88% seen once. This specimen was peripheral blood, taken on day 0 of AZD1222 vaccination. The receptors come from an adult in good health.

The chain links TRBV5-6 to TRBJ1-5; D unclear. Germline-derived CDR1 and CDR2 are SGHDT and YYEEEE. V lost 4 bases and J lost 2, with 16 bases in between. This CDR3 region has 16 residues. CDR3 in amino acids: CASSERGRSRNQPQHF. The CDR3 DNA is TGTGCCAGCAGCGAACGCGGCAGGTCCCGCAATCAGCCCCAGCATTTT.

The CDR3 nucleotides read TGTGCCACCAGTGACCGACGTATGCAGTATTTT. Protein sequence: CATSDRRMQYF. The chain links TRBV24-1 to TRBJ2-3; unclear D gene. CDR3 length equals 11 residues. Germline V CDR1 and CDR2: KGHDR, SFDVKD. V was pared by 4 bases and J by 11 bases, with 9 bases between.

This sequence joins TRBV7-8 and TRBJ1-3; D is unresolved. Germline values: CDR1 SGHVS, CDR2 FQNEAQ. The CDR3 extends over 13 amino acids. V lost 0 bases and J lost 8, with 8 bases in between. The CDR3 spells CASSLAREDTIYF. The CDR3 region has the DNA TGTGCCAGCAGCTTAGCGCGGGAGGACACCATATATTTT.

The chain combines TRBV4-3 with TRBJ1-4; no definite D call. The germline V and J ends were trimmed by 0 bases and 4 bases, with 0 bases remaining between them. CDR1 and CDR2 (germline): LGHNA, YSLEER. CDR3 length equals 12 residues. CDR3 in DNA: TGCGCCAGCAGCCAAGATAATGAAAAACTGTTTTTT. Amino acids: CASSQDNEKLFF.

This clone was counted a single time. The chain carries TRBV11-3 and TRBJ2-3; possibly TRBD1 for D (5 bases). Germline V gives CDR1 SGHNT, CDR2 YENEEA. This CDR3 is 13 amino acids long. Trimming left V 4 bases short and J 6 bases short, with 11 bases between. Here the CDR3 DNA reads TGTGCCAGCAGCTCTCCGACAGCTGATACGCAGTATTTT. Amino acids: CASSSPTADTQYF.

This sequence joins TRBV14 and TRBJ2-3, with D possibly being TRBD1 or TRBD2 (5 bases each). The CDR3 sequence is 22 residues long. With 1 base removed from V and 1 base from J, the gap between germline ends came to 30 bases. Looked up from germline, CDR1 is SGHDN and CDR2 is FVKESK. CDR3 bases: TGTGCCAGCAGCCAAGGTCCTTTCGACAGAGGGCTTTTGAATCTAGGCACAGATACGCAGTATTTT. It encodes CASSQGPFDRGLLNLGTDTQYF.

V usage is TRBV18 and J usage is TRBJ2-2, with 12 bases lining up with TRBD2. V lost 3 bases to trimming and J lost 4 bases; unmatched junction nucleotides: 6. The CDR3 contains 17 residues. Germline lookup yields CDR1 KGHSH and CDR2 LQKENI. CDR3 protein: CASSPLRTSGTTGELFF. The CDR3 coding sequence is TGTGCCAGCTCACCCCTTCGGACTAGCGGGACCACCGGGGAGCTGTTTTTT.

The V gene is TRBV6-2 or TRBV6-3, the J gene TRBJ2-1; 9 nucleotides align to TRBD2. Trimming at V came to 2 bases and at J to 10 bases, leaving 9 bases not matched to a gene. The CDR3 is made up of 15 amino acids. Germline assignment: CDR1 MNHEY and CDR2 SVGEGT. Here the CDR3 DNA reads TGTGCCAGCAGTTACATGGTGGTGAGCGGGAGGGAGCAGTTCTTC. Translated, it gives CASSYMVVSGREQFF.

This rearrangement joins TRBV5-1 to TRBJ2-2; D is unresolved. The CDR3 length is 14 residues. CDR1 is SGHRS and CDR2 is YFSETQ in the germline V gene. V was clipped by 1 base and J by 3 bases, with 7 bases between them. CDR3 amino acids: CASSLIGYTGELFF. DNA of the CDR3: TGCGCCAGCAGCTTGATCGGTTACACCGGGGAGCTGTTTTTT.

This clone was counted only a few times. The rearrangement uses TRBV30 and TRBJ2-7, with TRBD1 identical over 10 bases. V lost 2 bases to trimming and J lost 7 bases; unmatched junction nucleotides: 14. This CDR3 is 16 amino acids long. Germline V gene data show CDR1 as GTSNPN and CDR2 as SVGIG (reference sequence). CDR3 protein: CAWSPLQTGGSGEQYF. The CDR3 DNA reads TGTGCCTGGAGTCCTCTCCAGACAGGGGGCTCGGGGGAGCAGTACTTC.

The rearrangement links TRBV9 to TRBJ1-2; no reliable D call. In germline, CDR1 is SGDLS, CDR2 YYNGEE. V lost 4 bases and J 5 bases, leaving 21 bases between the germline ends. This CDR3 has 16 residues. The CDR3: CASSPSPPEENYGYTF. For the CDR3, the DNA is TGTGCCAGCAGCCCCTCTCCCCCCGAGGAGAATTATGGCTACACCTTC.

The V call is TRBV10-3, the J call TRBJ2-7; 9 bases map to TRBD1. CDR1 is ENHRY, CDR2 SYGVKD, per germline. This CDR3 is 14 amino acids long. V lost 6 bases and J lost 2; bases outside the gene matches: 5. The CDR3 DNA reads as TGTGCCATCAGGGGGACAGGGCGTCCCTACGAGCAGTACTTC. It specifies CAIRGTGRPYEQYF.

The V call is TRBV7-9, the J call TRBJ2-7; D is uncertain. The CDR3 has 11 residues. Per the germline V gene, CDR1 is SEHNR and CDR2 is FQNEAQ (reference sequence). The V gene lost 2 bases and the J gene lost 5 bases, with 4 bases spanning the gap. CDR3 loop: CASSLWNEQYF. CDR3 nucleotide sequence: TGTGCCAGCAGCTTATGGAACGAGCAGTACTTC.

J is TRBJ1-2 and V is TRBV30; no reliable D call. This CDR3 is 12 amino acids long. V was pared by 0 bases and J by 8 bases, with 10 bases between. Germline V gene sequence: CDR1 GTSNPN, CDR2 SVGIG (reference sequence). The CDR3 bases are TGTGCCTGGAGTGTACTAGGTACCGGCTACACCTTC. Translation gives CAWSVLGTGYTF. The complete variable domain, with remaining parts taken from reference TRBV30 and TRBJ1-2, reads SQTIHQWPATLVQPVGSPLSLECTVEGTSNPNLYWYRQAAGRGLQLLFYSVGIGQISSEVPQNLSASRPQDRQFILSSKKLLLSDSGFYLCAWSVLGTGYTFGSGTRLTVV.

The chain is built from TRBV7-9 and TRBJ2-2; D might be TRBD2 (6 bases). The CDR3 contains 13 residues. CDR1 is SEHNR, CDR2 FQNEAQ, per germline (reference sequence). V lost 1 base, J lost 7 bases, and 7 bases lay in between. The CDR3 sequence: CASSLGGIGELFF. Here the CDR3 DNA reads TGTGCCAGCAGCTTAGGCGGGATCGGGGAGCTGTTTTTT.

The rearrangement links TRBV7-6 to TRBJ1-2; 7 bases map to TRBD1. V trimming: 0 bases; J trimming: 8 bases; junction bases outside the gene matches: 9. Per the germline V gene, CDR1 is SGHVS and CDR2 is FNYEAQ. The CDR3 length is 15 residues. CDR3 region: CASSLAPEGQNGYTF. As DNA, the CDR3 is TGTGCCAGCAGCTTAGCGCCCGAGGGACAGAACGGCTACACCTTC. The full variable domain, rest sourced from reference TRBV7-6 and TRBJ1-2, is GAGVSQSPRYKVTKRGQDVALRCDPISGHVSLYWYRQALGQGPEFLTYFNYEAQQDKSGLPNDRFSAERPEGSISTLTIQRTEQRDSAMYRCASSLAPEGQNGYTFGSGTRLTVV.